One T cell receptor (beta chain) is described in this entry. Antigen unknown. The sample belongs to a study of shared clonotypes between healthy human individuals. Measured with immunoSEQ multiplex PCR; TCRdb has only the in-frame clones, and not every one. Here the sample spans roughly 700,000 clones, around 91% being singletons. Study-wide findings and caveats: Limitation of the genetic and exposure-history diversity represented came from the few donors.

Germline V gene data show CDR1 as SEHNR and CDR2 as FQNEAQ (reference sequence). This CDR3 spans 12 amino acids. Trimming took off 6 bases at V and 1 base at J, with 7 bases between the two ends. Source material: memory CD8+ T cells from PBMCs. Subset denoted: CD45RO+ cells pooled with CCR7-negative TemRA cells. The receptor was isolated from a man younger than 35 in good health. Some clones in this sample may be carry-over from other donors' samples. V is TRBV7-9 and J is TRBJ2-7, with TRBD2 as a possible D gene (6 bases). In DNA form, the CDR3 reads TGTGCCAGCAGTGGGAGGTCCTACGAGCAGTACTTC. It codes for CASSGRSYEQYF.